The 26 T cell receptor beta chains listed next were all sequenced from one sample in a study of blood T cell repertoires in COVID-19. Assay used: immunoSEQ multiplex PCR; TCRdb lists only in-frame clones, some missing. The repertoire includes approximately 200,000 clones, around four fifths of them detected once, and approximately 5% sits in the top ten. The sample taken for sequencing was peripheral blood. The receptor source for this set is a woman in her sixties or seventies who had recovered from COVID-19.

The gene calls are TRBV5-6 and TRBJ1-2; tentative D call: TRBD1 (5 bases). The CDR3 has 15 residues. Germline CDR1 reads SGHDT; CDR2 reads YYEEEE. The ends were cut back, 0 bases at V and 4 bases at J, with 13 bases in the middle. The DNA for the CDR3 is TGTGCCAGCAGCTTGGCCGACAGAAAATTCTATGGCTACACCTTC. This gives the protein CASSLADRKFYGYTF. The variable domain in full, completed from reference TRBV5-6 and TRBJ1-2, reads DAGVTQSPTHLIKTRGQQVTLRCSPKSGHDTVSWYQQALGQGPQFIFQYYEEEERQRGNFPDRFSGHQFPNYSSELNVNALLLGDSALYLCASSLADRKFYGYTFGSGTRLTVV.

V usage is TRBV10-3 and J usage is TRBJ1-1; D call uncertain. This CDR3 comprises 13 residues. Germline CDR1 is ENHRY and CDR2 is SYGVKD. Trimming shortened V by 11 bases and J by 0 bases, and 13 bases separated the two germline ends. In DNA form, the CDR3 reads TGTGCCGCAGAGGGAGTTTTGAACACTGAAGCTTTCTTT. Its protein product is CAAEGVLNTEAFF.

This clone showed up just a few times. V gene TRBV7-9 combines with J gene TRBJ1-2; D is perhaps TRBD1 (5 bases). The V and J ends lost 4 bases and 1 base respectively, with 13 bases between them. CDR3 length: 15 residues. Germline values: CDR1 SEHNR, CDR2 FQNEAQ (reference sequence). CDR3 sequence reads: CASSSGHVFNYGYTF. For the CDR3, the DNA is TGTGCCAGCAGCTCTGGACATGTTTTTAACTATGGCTACACCTTC. The full variable domain, completed using reference TRBV7-9 and TRBJ1-2, is DTGVSQNPRHKITKRGQNVTFRCDPISEHNRLYWYRQTLGQGPEFLTYFQNEAQLEKSRLLSDRFSAERPKGSFSTLEIQRTEQGDSAMYLCASSSGHVFNYGYTFGSGTRLTVV.

The count of this clone is one. The chain uses TRBV10-3 and TRBJ1-6; D gene unclear. Per the germline V gene, CDR1 is ENHRY and CDR2 is SYGVKD. The CDR3 loop spans 14 amino acids. The V end was cut by 7 bases, the J end by 7 bases, with 14 bases between. The CDR3 protein is CAIKRREGNSPLHF. The CDR3 DNA sequence: TGTGCCATCAAAAGGCGGGAGGGCAATTCACCCCTCCACTTT.

The CDR3 reads CASSFGASGGDTQYF. CDR3 nucleotides: TGCGCCAGCAGCTTCGGGGCTAGCGGGGGAGATACGCAGTATTTT. The V gene is TRBV5-1, the J gene TRBJ2-3; 10 bases fit TRBD2. The CDR3 spans 15 residues. V dropped 2 bases and J dropped 5; count of bases not matched to a gene: 5. Germline V lookup: CDR1 SGHRS, CDR2 YFSETQ.

The chain recombines TRBV20-1 with TRBJ1-3; the D is unclear. V was cut by 3 bases and J by 0 bases, with 9 bases left in between. The germline CDR1 and CDR2 sequences are DFQATT and SNEGSKA (reference sequence). This CDR3 has 14 residues. CDR3 bases: TGCAGTGCTAGTGGCAGGCACTCTGGAAACACCATATATTTT. Translated: CSASGRHSGNTIYF.

This rearrangement joins TRBV6-5 to TRBJ2-1, with a possible D match to TRBD2 (6 bases). There are 15 residues in the CDR3. The germline V gene has CDR1 MNHEY and CDR2 SVGAGI. Trimming cost V 6 bases and J 1 base, with 13 bases left between them. This chain's CDR3 is CASSFTGESYNEQFF. DNA for the CDR3: TGTGCCAGCAGCTTCACGGGGGAGTCCTACAATGAGCAGTTCTTC.

V is TRBV13 and J is TRBJ2-2; tentative D call: TRBD1 (5 bases). There are 15 residues in the CDR3. The germline gives CDR1 PRHDT, CDR2 FYEKMQ (reference sequence). V was trimmed by 1 base and J by 4 bases, leaving 10 bases between them. The CDR3 DNA sequence: TGTGCCAGCAGCTTAGCAGGGCTCGGCACCGGGGAGCTGTTTTTT. Translation: CASSLAGLGTGELFF.

The chain joins TRBV9 to TRBJ2-7, with TRBD1 matching over 9 bases. Germline V gene sequence: CDR1 SGDLS, CDR2 YYNGEE. The V segment lost 3 bases and the J segment 4 bases; nucleotides outside the gene matches: 5. The length of the CDR3 is 14 residues. The CDR3 loop reads CASSARDRVYEQYF. CDR3 nucleotide sequence: TGTGCCAGCAGCGCCCGGGACAGGGTTTACGAGCAGTACTTC. The full variable domain, with the rest looked up from reference TRBV9 and TRBJ2-7, is DSGVTQTPKHLITATGQRVTLRCSPRSGDLSVYWYQQSLDQGLQFLIQYYNGEERAKGNILERFSAQQFPDLHSELNLSSLELGDSALYFCASSARDRVYEQYFGPGTRLTVT.

The V call is TRBV29-1, the J call TRBJ2-2, with 11 positions matching TRBD2. CDR1 and CDR2 (germline): SQVTM, ANQGSEA. The V segment lost 8 bases and the J segment 4 bases; nucleotides outside the gene matches: 3. The CDR3 has 13 residues. The CDR3 bases are TGCAGCTTCGGACTAGCGGGCACCGGGGAGCTGTTTTTT. This sequence encodes CSFGLAGTGELFF.

The chain has TRBV18 and TRBJ2-3; D ambiguous. V was trimmed by 0 bases and J by 3 bases, leaving 10 bases between them. Germline lookup yields CDR1 KGHSH and CDR2 LQKENI. The CDR3 length is 15 residues. CDR3 amino acids: CASSPPIRVTDTQYF. The CDR3 DNA follows: TGTGCCAGCTCACCACCGATTCGGGTTACAGATACGCAGTATTTT.

The gene calls are TRBV11-2 and TRBJ1-1, with D perhaps matching TRBD1 (5 bases). V was trimmed by 1 base and J by 7 bases, leaving 16 bases between them. The germline CDR1 and CDR2 sequences are SGHAT and FQNNGV. CDR3 length: 15 residues. This CDR3 is CASSLGSGSPLEAFF. The DNA of the CDR3 is TGTGCCAGCAGCTTAGGGTCAGGGTCGCCGCTTGAAGCTTTCTTT.

This clone was seen a handful of times. The gene calls are TRBV7-3 and TRBJ2-1; TRBD2 matches 16 bases. This CDR3 has 18 amino acids. With V trimmed by 1 base and J by 7 bases, 7 bases remained unmatched. Germline-derived CDR1 and CDR2 are SGHTA and FQGTGA. In nucleotides, the CDR3 is TGTGCCAGCAGCTTAAGGCCGGGACTAGCGGGGGGGCGGAATGAGCAGTTCTTC. This codes for CASSLRPGLAGGRNEQFF. Variable domain in full (rest from reference TRBV7-3 and TRBJ2-1): GAGVSQTPSNKVTEKGKYVELRCDPISGHTALYWYRQSLGQGPEFLIYFQGTGAADDSGLPNDRFFAVRPEGSVSTLKIQRTERGDSAVYLCASSLRPGLAGGRNEQFFGPGTRLTVL.

This clone was detected only once. This rearrangement joins TRBV4-2 to TRBJ2-3, with 12 bases matching TRBD2. Germline V CDR1 and CDR2: LGHNA, YNFKEQ. This CDR3 is 16 amino acids long. J was trimmed by 4 bases and V by 1 base; bases with no gene match: 3. Here the CDR3 reads CASSQVTSGGSDTQYF. DNA for the CDR3: TGTGCCAGCAGCCAAGTGACTAGCGGGGGCTCAGATACGCAGTATTTT.

The chain recombines TRBV10-3 with TRBJ2-7, with 9 nucleotides matching TRBD1. The CDR3 is made up of 15 amino acids. Germline trimming cut 6 bases from V and 0 bases from J; bases unmatched to any gene: 6. The V gene's germline CDR1 is ENHRY and CDR2 SYGVKD. Written as DNA, the CDR3 is TGTGCCATCAGCCGGACAGGGGCTGTCTCCTACGAGCAGTACTTC. Its translation: CAISRTGAVSYEQYF.

The chain links TRBV7-3 to TRBJ2-1; 9 positions match TRBD2. V shed 5 bases, J shed 8 bases, and the junction held 10 bases outside the gene matches. The germline gives CDR1 SGHTA, CDR2 FQGTGA. The CDR3 is 15 amino acids. The CDR3 spells CASSPYGGGVDEQFF. In DNA form, the CDR3 reads TGTGCCAGCAGCCCCTATGGCGGGGGGGTGGATGAGCAGTTCTTC. Full variable domain (missing parts from reference TRBV7-3 and TRBJ2-1): GAGVSQTPSNKVTEKGKYVELRCDPISGHTALYWYRQSLGQGPEFLIYFQGTGAADDSGLPNDRFFAVRPEGSVSTLKIQRTERGDSAVYLCASSPYGGGVDEQFFGPGTRLTVL.

The rearrangement links TRBV5-1 to TRBJ2-7, with 8 bases aligning to TRBD1. V lost 0 bases and J lost 2; bases outside the gene matches: 4. In germline, CDR1 is SGHRS, CDR2 YFSETQ. This CDR3 has 15 amino acids. CDR3: CASSLGDRRTYEQYF. CDR3 DNA sequence: TGCGCCAGCAGCTTGGGGGACAGGAGAACCTACGAGCAGTACTTC. The full variable domain, completed using reference TRBV5-1 and TRBJ2-7, is KAGVTQTPRYLIKTRGQQVTLSCSPISGHRSVSWYQQTPGQGLQFLFEYFSETQRNKGNFPGRFSGRQFSNSRSEMNVSTLELGDSALYLCASSLGDRRTYEQYFGPGTRLTVT.

The chain employs TRBV5-6 and TRBJ1-2; a weak D match, TRBD1 (5 bases). Germline loops: CDR1 SGHDT, CDR2 YYEEEE. The CDR3 contains 12 residues. Trimming took 7 bases from V and 6 from J, leaving 13 bases between them. The CDR3 DNA reads TGTGCCAGCGGGCAGGAGGGGAATGGCTACACCTTC. Protein sequence: CASGQEGNGYTF. Complete variable domain (other parts from reference TRBV5-6 and TRBJ1-2): DAGVTQSPTHLIKTRGQQVTLRCSPKSGHDTVSWYQQALGQGPQFIFQYYEEEERQRGNFPDRFSGHQFPNYSSELNVNALLLGDSALYLCASGQEGNGYTFGSGTRLTVV.

The chain joins TRBV4-1 to TRBJ2-4; a weak D match, TRBD2 (6 bases). This CDR3 spans 13 amino acids. Germline V gene data show CDR1 as MGHRA and CDR2 as YSYEKL. V dropped 1 base and J dropped 8 bases, with 9 bases sitting between them. The DNA for the CDR3 is TGCGCCAGCAGCCAAGCCCCGGGGGACATTCAGTACTTC. Encoded protein: CASSQAPGDIQYF.

The count of this clone is one. The CDR3 region is CASSDSRVATNEKLFF. CDR3 coding DNA: TGTGCCAGCAGTGATAGCAGGGTTGCAACTAATGAAAAACTGTTTTTT. The gene calls are TRBV2 and TRBJ1-4, with a possible D match to TRBD1 (5 bases). The CDR3 runs to 16 residues. V gave up 3 bases and J gave up 0 bases, with 11 bases separating them. Germline V lookup: CDR1 SNHLY, CDR2 FYNNEI.

This sequence joins TRBV6-5 and TRBJ1-4; D is uncertain. The germline CDR1 and CDR2 sequences are MNHEY and SVGAGI. Deletions cut 0 bases from V and 5 bases from J, with 7 bases between. This CDR3 is 14 amino acids long. The DNA of the CDR3 is TGTGCCAGCAGTTACTCTTCAGGAAATGAAAAACTGTTTTTT. Its translation: CASSYSSGNEKLFF.

This chain joins TRBV5-1 and TRBJ1-1; no reliable D call. Germline values: CDR1 SGHRS, CDR2 YFSETQ. CDR3 length: 13 residues. V lost 0 bases and J 2 bases, leaving 5 bases between the germline ends. The CDR3 loop reads CASSLGPNTEAFF. The CDR3, as DNA: TGCGCCAGCAGCTTGGGTCCAAACACTGAAGCTTTCTTT.

A few counts support this clone. The rearrangement uses TRBV15 and TRBJ1-5; D is ambiguous. Germline V CDR1 and CDR2: LNHNV, YYDKDF (reference sequence). Trimming stripped 4 bases from V and 4 bases from J, with 11 bases between. There are 14 residues in the CDR3. CDR3 amino acids: CATSTRRGNQPQHF. The CDR3 region has the DNA TGTGCCACCAGCACTCGTCGCGGGAATCAGCCCCAGCATTTT.

V is TRBV5-4 and J is TRBJ2-7, with D possibly TRBD2 on 7 matching bases. The CDR3 has 14 amino acids. Trimming shortened V by 0 bases and J by 7 bases, and 14 bases separated the two germline ends. CDR1 SGHNT and CDR2 YYREEE come from the germline V gene (reference sequence). The CDR3 DNA reads TGTGCCAGCAGCTTGGGAGGGGGGGTGAGGGAGCAGTACTTC. It yields the protein CASSLGGGVREQYF. Supplemented by reference TRBV5-4 and TRBJ2-7, the full variable domain reads ETGVTQSPTHLIKTRGQQVTLRCSSQSGHNTVSWYQQALGQGPQFIFQYYREEENGRGNFPPRFSGLQFPNYSSELNVNALELDDSALYLCASSLGGGVREQYFGPGTRLTVT.

This chain links TRBV30 with TRBJ2-1, with 7 nucleotides matching TRBD1. The V gene end was trimmed by 3 bases and the J gene end by 9 bases; junction bases not matched to a gene: 17. This CDR3 is built from 16 residues. Germline CDR1 is GTSNPN and CDR2 is SVGIG (reference sequence). CDR3 bases: TGTGCCTGGAGGCGACAGGGAAGACCGACGTCCGGTGAGCAGTTCTTC. As protein: CAWRRQGRPTSGEQFF.

The rearrangement links TRBV7-3 to TRBJ2-5; tentatively, D is TRBD2 (6 bases). The germline V and J ends were trimmed by 4 bases and 3 bases, with 9 bases remaining between them. Germline V lookup: CDR1 SGHTA, CDR2 FQGTGA. The CDR3 has 13 residues. The CDR3: CASSSPGEETQYF. The CDR3 region has the DNA TGTGCCAGCAGCTCCCCGGGGGAAGAGACCCAGTACTTC.